This T cell receptor beta chain was sequenced during a study of CD8+ T cells in alopecia areata. Per germline, CDR1 MNHEY and CDR2 SMNVEV (reference sequence). The CDR3 loop spans 12 amino acids. The V end lost 4 bases, the J end lost 9 bases, and 7 bases lay between the germline ends. RNA extraction and reverse transcription yielded cDNA as sequencing template. TCRdb keeps only in-frame clones here, not all; method: immunoSEQ multiplex PCR. The repertoire holds 60,000 to 65,000 clones, with 44% as singletons. The source is a human donor with alopecia areata. The rearrangement links TRBV27 to TRBJ1-6, with D unclear. The sequenced material came from NKG2D-low CD8+ T cells sorted from blood. The CDR3 sequence is CASSYGVSPLHF. CDR3 nucleotide sequence: TGTGCCAGCAGTTACGGGGTTTCACCCCTCCACTTT.